These 7 T cell receptor beta chains were sequenced from one sample in a study of tumor-infiltrating lymphocytes in primary liver carcinoma. It was from about 20-30 mg of unsorted bulk tissue that RNA and DNA were co-extracted. Constant-region priming of roughly 0.45 ug total RNA yielded TCR beta cDNA. Nested multiplex PCR, run for three rounds with slightly modified ARM-PCR, yielded TCR beta libraries. TRBV1-TRBV30 forward primers paired with a C-beta reverse primer drove the first two PCR rounds, ten to eleven cycles each. Via MiXCR, TCRdb re-called the multiplex PCR reads, giving one row per CDR3 protein. The table records fewer than 90,000 distinct CDR3 sequences, around 70% of them present only once. The sample was liver tumor tissue from sampling region 1. As to subset: tumor region T1, superior pole. Every receptor here comes from a man aged 35-49 years with primary liver carcinoma and hepatitis B virus infection.

This clonotype was seen at least ten times. The chain joins TRBV4-1 to TRBJ1-4, with D maybe TRBD1 (5 bases). The CDR3 sequence is 14 residues long. Germline V gene sequence: CDR1 MGHRA, CDR2 YSYEKL. Trimming shortened V by 3 bases and J by 6 bases, and 11 bases separated the two germline ends. In nucleotides, the CDR3 is TGCGCCAGCAGCCAGAGGGGAAAGGATGAAAAACTGTTTTTT. This sequence encodes CASSQRGKDEKLFF.

As for this clonotype: The CDR3 end shows no conserved phenylalanine or tryptophan, and so a read error is likely. It is unclear where the CDR3 begins or ends on the DNA, so no DNA is shown, and the CDR3 is as TCRdb lists it. This chain joins TRBV25-1 and TRBJ1-6. The CDR3 has 13 residues if both end residues are counted. The germline gives CDR1 MGHDK, CDR2 SYGVNS. The CDR3 protein is CASSEQPNSPLQL.

Comments on this clonotype: The final CDR3 position lacks the conserved phenylalanine or tryptophan, pointing to a likely read error. The chain is built from TRBV29-1 and TRBJ2-7, with D possibly TRBD1 on 5 matching bases. The CDR3 has 13 amino acids. CDR1 SQVTM and CDR2 ANQGSEA come from the germline V gene. CDR3 nucleotide sequence: TGCAGCGTTGACAGGGAAGGTACCTACGAACAGTACTTA. It translates to CSVDREGTYEQYL.

This clonotype was seen only a few times. A read error may explain this, as a much larger clone is one base away. The rearrangement joins TRBV7-8 to TRBJ2-3; no reliable D call. Per the germline V gene, CDR1 is SGHVS and CDR2 is FQNEAQ. This CDR3 comprises 15 residues. The CDR3 region is CANSLRGIDTDTQYF. In DNA form, the CDR3 reads TGTGCCAACAGCTTAAGAGGCATTGACACAGATACGCAGTATTTT.

This chain uses TRBV4-1 with TRBJ1-2, with D possibly being TRBD1 (6 bases). CDR3 size: 15 residues. The germline V gene encodes CDR1 MGHRA and CDR2 YSYEKL. This chain's CDR3 is CVSSPRQEVNYGYTF. The CDR3 nucleotides are TGCGTTAGCAGCCCCCGACAGGAAGTTAACTATGGCTACACCTTC.

Comment on this clonotype: The junction differs from germline at one of its ends, possibly a read error. This chain uses TRBV13 with TRBJ2-1; 13 bases agree with TRBD2. CDR3 length equals 16 residues. Germline loops: CDR1 PRHDT, CDR2 FYEKMQ (reference sequence). CDR3 nucleotide sequence: TGTGCCAGCAGCTGGGGACTAGCGGGAAGGCCGAATGAGCAGTTATTC. Protein product: CASSWGLAGRPNEQLF. The full variable domain, its missing parts supplied by reference TRBV13 and TRBJ2-1, is AAGVIQSPRHLIKEKRETATLKCYPIPRHDTVYWYQQGPGQDPQFLISFYEKMQSDKGSIPDRFSAQQFSDYHSELNMSSLELGDSALYFCASSWGLAGRPNEQLFGPGTRLTVL.

Points on this clonotype: The conserved phenylalanine or tryptophan is not found at the CDR3 terminus, so this likely reflects a read error. The rearrangement joins TRBV12-3 or TRBV12-4 to TRBJ2-5; 11 nucleotides match TRBD2. This CDR3 has 14 residues. The CDR3 DNA is TGTGCCAGTAGTTCACTAGCGGGAGTGCTGACCCAGTACATC. This translates into CASSSLAGVLTQYI.